One and the same sample provided the 29 T cell receptor beta chains below, sequenced in a study of blood T cell repertoires in COVID-19. Using immunoSEQ multiplex PCR, the repertoire was profiled, and TCRdb retains in-frame clones only, with some absent. The sample includes about 100,000 clones, over 75% seen only once; the top ten take 6.5% to 8%. The sample consisted of peripheral blood. The receptors derive from a man aged 30 to 45 in a cohort sampled during active COVID-19.

This chain uses TRBV7-2 with TRBJ1-5, with a possible D match to TRBD1 (5 bases). The CDR3 runs to 16 residues. V lost 1 base, J lost 4 bases, and 14 bases lay in between. The germline gives CDR1 SGHTA, CDR2 FQGNSA. The CDR3 protein is CASSLGPWGGNQPQHF. CDR3 DNA: TGTGCCAGCAGCTTAGGCCCGTGGGGGGGGAATCAGCCCCAGCATTTT.

This clone was found a few times. The rearrangement links TRBV7-2 to TRBJ2-7, with 7 bases fitting TRBD2. J lost 7 bases, V lost 5 bases, and 8 bases had no gene match. CDR1 and CDR2 (germline): SGHTA, FQGNSA. The length of the CDR3 is 13 residues. The CDR3 DNA follows: TGTGCCAGCAGCCCCCTGGGGACTAAAGAGCAGTACTTC. Encoded protein: CASSPLGTKEQYF. The variable domain in full, completed from reference TRBV7-2 and TRBJ2-7, reads GAGVSQSPSNKVTEKGKDVELRCDPISGHTALYWYRQSLGQGLEFLIYFQGNSAPDKSGLPSDRFSAERTGGSVSTLTIQRTQQEDSAVYLCASSPLGTKEQYFGPGTRLTVT.

This clone was observed a single time. The CDR3 nucleotides read TGTGCCAGTAGTAAAGGGGCAGCTTGGGGCTATGGCTACACCTTC. Protein sequence: CASSKGAAWGYGYTF. The genes are TRBV19 and TRBJ1-2; perhaps TRBD1 as D (5 bases). Germline CDR1 reads LNHDA; CDR2 reads SQIVND (reference sequence). V lost 4 bases and J 4 bases, leaving 16 bases between the germline ends. The CDR3 extends over 15 amino acids.

The chain has TRBV5-1 and TRBJ2-3; a possible D gene is TRBD1 (7 bases). The CDR3 is made up of 15 amino acids. Trimming took off 2 bases at V and 4 bases at J, with 14 bases between the two ends. CDR1 and CDR2 (germline): SGHRS, YFSETQ. In nucleotides, the CDR3 is TGCGCCAGCAGCTTCGGAGGGGGCCGCGCAGATACGCAGTATTTT. It encodes CASSFGGGRADTQYF.

The rearrangement joins TRBV10-3 to TRBJ2-7; perhaps TRBD2 as D (5 bases). The V and J ends lost 6 bases and 1 base respectively, with 10 bases between them. The CDR3 is 13 amino acids. Germline V gene sequence: CDR1 ENHRY, CDR2 SYGVKD. The CDR3 protein is CAIRARVSYEQYF. Here the CDR3 DNA reads TGTGCCATCAGAGCGAGGGTATCCTACGAGCAGTACTTC.

V usage is TRBV6-5 and J usage is TRBJ1-2; 7 nucleotides agree with TRBD1. The CDR3 totals 12 residues. In germline, CDR1 is MNHEY, CDR2 SVGAGI. The trim removed 8 bases at V and 4 bases at J, leaving 4 bases unmatched. The CDR3 DNA reads as TGTGCCAGCCTCCGGGACAGCTATGGCTACACCTTC. Encoded protein: CASLRDSYGYTF.

The chain employs TRBV11-2 and TRBJ1-4, with TRBD1 as a possible D gene (6 bases). With 3 bases removed from V and 8 bases from J, the gap between germline ends came to 10 bases. CDR1 is SGHAT, CDR2 FQNNGV, per germline. The CDR3 totals 13 residues. The CDR3 protein is CASSFGGGEKLFF. The CDR3 DNA reads TGTGCCAGCAGCTTTGGGGGGGGCGAAAAACTGTTTTTT.

This sequence joins TRBV3-1 (or the pseudogene TRBV3-2) and TRBJ2-7; 8 bases line up with TRBD2. This CDR3 region has 18 residues. Trimming at V came to 4 bases and at J to 1 base, leaving 15 bases not matched to a gene. Germline V gene data show CDR1 as LGHDT and CDR2 as YNNKEL (reference sequence). The CDR3 region is CASSPTGGAGLPSYEQYF. The CDR3 coding sequence is TGTGCCAGCAGCCCCACGGGGGGGGCCGGACTACCTTCCTACGAGCAGTACTTC.

This sequence joins TRBV6-5 and TRBJ2-2; tentatively, D is TRBD1 (6 bases). V lost 2 bases and J 7 bases, leaving 11 bases between the germline ends. The CDR3 length is 14 residues. Germline V CDR1 and CDR2: MNHEY, SVGAGI. The DNA for the CDR3 is TGTGCCAGCAGTTACCACAGGGTTAGCGGGGAGCTGTTTTTT. This translates into CASSYHRVSGELFF.

This clone occurred once. The V call is TRBV30, the J call TRBJ1-3, with a tentative D call TRBD1 (6 bases). Germline-derived CDR1 and CDR2 are GTSNPN and SVGIG (reference sequence). Deletions cut 3 bases from V and 0 bases from J, with 12 bases between. The CDR3 has 15 residues. The CDR3 DNA sequence: TGTGCCTGGAGGGGCGGGGGCGGCTCTGGAAACACCATATATTTT. As protein: CAWRGGGGSGNTIYF.

This chain joins TRBV3-1 (or the pseudogene TRBV3-2) and TRBJ1-4; possibly TRBD1 for D (6 bases). CDR3 length: 15 residues. V shed 4 bases and J shed 4 bases, with 13 bases lying between them. The germline V gene encodes CDR1 LGHDT and CDR2 YNNKEL (reference sequence). DNA for the CDR3: TGTGCCAGCAGCCCTGGGACAAAGGGTAATGAAAAACTGTTTTTT. Amino acids: CASSPGTKGNEKLFF.

The count of this clone is one. This chain uses TRBV7-2 with TRBJ2-7; 9 bases line up with TRBD1. Germline values: CDR1 SGHTA, CDR2 FQGNSA. The junction had 8 bases not matched to a gene; V was cut back by 5 bases and J by 3 bases. The CDR3 runs to 15 residues. In DNA form, the CDR3 reads TGTGCCAGCAGCCAAAGAGGGACAGGGATCTACGAGCAGTACTTC. It translates to CASSQRGTGIYEQYF.

The chain joins TRBV4-1 to TRBJ2-3, with 7 bases that match TRBD2. CDR1 and CDR2 (germline): MGHRA, YSYEKL. This CDR3 contains 16 residues. V shed 3 bases, J shed 0 bases, and the junction held 6 bases outside the gene matches. CDR3 DNA sequence: TGCGCCAGCAGCCAGCGGGGGAACCCTAGCACAGATACGCAGTATTTT. Residues: CASSQRGNPSTDTQYF.

The rearrangement joins TRBV11-2 to TRBJ2-4; TRBD1 aligns across 11 bases. Germline V CDR1 and CDR2: SGHAT, FQNNGV. The CDR3 totals 16 residues. V lost 6 bases, J lost 9 bases, and 13 bases stayed unmatched. The CDR3 region is CASSHFRTGGPGIQYF. The CDR3, as DNA: TGTGCCAGCAGTCACTTCAGGACAGGGGGCCCGGGCATTCAGTACTTC.

This rearrangement joins TRBV5-1 to TRBJ1-1; TRBD1 matches at 7 bases. CDR1 is SGHRS and CDR2 is YFSETQ in the germline V gene. This CDR3 has 14 residues. The junction had 8 bases not matched to a gene; V was cut back by 4 bases and J by 5 bases. In nucleotides, the CDR3 is TGCGCCAGCAGCCCGGGACAGCGCTTTACTGAAGCTTTCTTT. It encodes CASSPGQRFTEAFF.

The CDR3 reads CASSDGGTEAFF. The CDR3 DNA reads TGTGCCAGCAGTGATGGCGGGACTGAAGCTTTCTTT. This chain joins TRBV6-1 and TRBJ1-1; unclear D gene. This CDR3 is built from 12 residues. Trimming removed 3 bases at V and 5 bases at J, with 7 bases between. The germline CDR1 and CDR2 sequences are MNHNS and SASEGT.

V and J are TRBV5-1 and TRBJ2-1; 7 nucleotides match TRBD1. The ends lost 4 bases at V and 6 bases at J; junction bases unmatched: 19. Per the germline V gene, CDR1 is SGHRS and CDR2 is YFSETQ. The CDR3 covers 18 residues. CDR3 sequence reads: CASSPPILGTVDPNEQFF. Here the CDR3 DNA reads TGCGCCAGCAGCCCTCCCATTCTCGGGACAGTTGACCCCAATGAGCAGTTCTTC.

The V gene is TRBV15, the J gene TRBJ2-7; D is unclear. This CDR3 is built from 13 residues. Trimming removed 2 bases at V and 5 bases at J, with 10 bases between. CDR1 and CDR2 (germline): LNHNV, YYDKDF (reference sequence). The CDR3 DNA reads as TGTGCCACCAGCAGAAGACTTATCGACGAGCAGTACTTC. This codes for CATSRRLIDEQYF.

This clone was recorded a few times. This rearrangement joins TRBV5-6 to TRBJ1-2; the match to TRBD1 covers 7 bases. The CDR3 runs 14 residues. Germline lookup yields CDR1 SGHDT and CDR2 YYEEEE. V shed 4 bases and J 7 bases; nucleotides not matched to a gene: 10. DNA for the CDR3: TGTGCCAGCAGCCCGGGACAGTTCAGGGGTGGCTACACCTTC. This gives the protein CASSPGQFRGGYTF.

The chain has TRBV2 and TRBJ1-1; D call uncertain. Per germline, CDR1 SNHLY and CDR2 FYNNEI. The V and J ends lost 5 bases and 1 base respectively, with 23 bases between them. This CDR3 contains 18 residues. CDR3 in DNA: TGTGCCAGCAGTCTCCCATCGCGGGCCTCTAAGGGGAACACTGAAGCTTTCTTT. Translated, it gives CASSLPSRASKGNTEAFF.

This clone has a single count. CDR3 DNA: TGCAGCGTTGAGGGTAGAGGTCGCACTAACTATGGCTACACCTTC. Encoded protein: CSVEGRGRTNYGYTF. The chain recombines TRBV29-1 with TRBJ1-2, with D unresolved. V lost 3 bases to trimming and J lost 0 bases, with 14 bases between them. This CDR3 spans 15 amino acids. Germline CDR1 is SQVTM and CDR2 is ANQGSEA.

The chain combines TRBV15 with TRBJ2-1, with TRBD2 matching 8 bases. The V and J ends lost 0 bases and 8 bases, in that order; junction bases with no gene match: 12. Germline CDR1 LNHNV, CDR2 YYDKDF (reference sequence). The CDR3 contains 17 residues. CDR3: CATSREVGAGGFHEQFF. Here the CDR3 DNA reads TGTGCCACCAGCAGAGAGGTTGGGGCGGGGGGTTTTCATGAGCAGTTCTTC.

A single count supports this clone. This rearrangement joins TRBV19 to TRBJ2-3; maybe TRBD2 (6 bases). Germline loops: CDR1 LNHDA, CDR2 SQIVND (reference sequence). Trimming took 5 bases from V and 0 from J, leaving 9 bases between them. The CDR3 length is 14 residues. CDR3 nucleotides: TGTGCCAGTAGTCTGAGCGGGAGCACAGATACGCAGTATTTT. Translation: CASSLSGSTDTQYF. The variable domain in full, with the rest retrieved from reference TRBV19 and TRBJ2-3, is DGGITQSPKYLFRKEGQNVTLSCEQNLNHDAMYWYRQDPGQGLRLIYYSQIVNDFQKGDIAEGYSVSREKKESFPLTVTSAQKNPTAFYLCASSLSGSTDTQYFGPGTRLTVL.

This clone was counted once. The chain has TRBV5-4 and TRBJ2-7; 10 nucleotides line up with TRBD1. Germline V gene sequence: CDR1 SGHNT, CDR2 YYREEE (reference sequence). There are 14 residues in the CDR3. Losses at the gene ends were 0 bases for V and 4 bases for J; bases not matched to a gene: 1. The chain's CDR3 is CASSLGTGGYEQYF. The CDR3 region has the DNA TGTGCCAGCAGCTTGGGGACAGGGGGGTACGAGCAGTACTTC.

The genes are TRBV29-1 and TRBJ2-7, with 9 bases fitting TRBD2. Unmatched junction bases numbered 4, after V lost 4 bases and J lost 0 bases. The CDR3 contains 14 residues. Germline values: CDR1 SQVTM, CDR2 ANQGSEA. CDR3 in DNA: TGCAGCGTTGTCCGAGCGGGGGGCTCCTACGAGCAGTACTTC. Residues: CSVVRAGGSYEQYF.

The V and J genes are TRBV6-2 or TRBV6-3 and TRBJ2-5; D ambiguous. Trimming took off 6 bases at V and 6 bases at J, with 8 bases between the two ends. CDR3 length: 11 residues. Germline V gives CDR1 MNHEY, CDR2 SVGEGT. Written as DNA, the CDR3 is TGTGCCAGCAGCCCGGGCCAGACCCAGTACTTC. Its translation is CASSPGQTQYF.

This clone was detected once. The chain carries TRBV6-5 and TRBJ1-2; 9 bases are shared with TRBD1. The germline V gene encodes CDR1 MNHEY and CDR2 SVGAGI. Trimming took 7 bases from V and 4 from J; bases not matched to a gene: 7. The CDR3 is 14 residues long. The CDR3 protein is CASNSEGQGYGYTF. The DNA of the CDR3 is TGTGCCAGCAATTCCGAGGGACAGGGCTATGGCTACACCTTC.

The rearrangement uses TRBV3-1 (or the pseudogene TRBV3-2) and TRBJ2-5; D gene uncertain. The CDR3 spans 15 residues. The V end was cut by 1 base, the J end by 5 bases, with 14 bases between. Per the germline V gene, CDR1 is LGHDT and CDR2 is YNNKEL (reference sequence). CDR3 in DNA: TGTGCCAGCAGCCAAGGCCCCAGGCGACCCGAGACCCAGTACTTC. Its translation: CASSQGPRRPETQYF.

The chain recombines TRBV12-3 or TRBV12-4 with TRBJ2-7; D not certain. Between the trimmed V and J ends, which lost 8 bases and 7 bases, there was a span of 15 bases. The CDR3 contains 12 residues. The DNA of the CDR3 is TGTGCCAGCGGGCCTCGGTATAATGAGCAGTACTTC. It encodes CASGPRYNEQYF.